This TCR beta chain comes out of a study of PD-L1 blockade in urothelial cancer. As for the study in general: Males with bladder-origin urothelial cancer made up about 85% of the roughly 29 patients.

J gave up 1 base and V 10 bases, and 2 bases lay outside the gene matches. CDR1 is LNHDA, CDR2 SQIVND, per germline (reference sequence). This CDR3 is 13 amino acids long. Assay used: immunoSEQ multiplex PCR; TCRdb lists only in-frame clones, some missing. The data contain approximately 32,000 clones, around 83% of them singletons. The sample was PBMCs, taken around atezolizumab (anti-PD-L1) treatment. This clonotype was obtained from a man aged 60 to 69 with urothelial cancer. V is TRBV19 and J is TRBJ2-2; 8 bases are shared with TRBD2. CDR3 loop: CATSGGNTGELFF. The DNA for the CDR3 is TGTGCCACCAGCGGGGGGAACACCGGGGAGCTGTTTTTT. The full variable domain, rest sourced from reference TRBV19 and TRBJ2-2, is DGGITQSPKYLFRKEGQNVTLSCEQNLNHDAMYWYRQDPGQGLRLIYYSQIVNDFQKGDIAEGYSVSREKKESFPLTVTSAQKNPTAFYLCATSGGNTGELFFGEGSRLTVL.